These T cell receptor beta chains were read from a single sample in a study of T cells in tuberculosis. Libraries were prepared by immunoSEQ multiplex PCR; TCRdb keeps only in-frame clonotypes and omits some of them. This table holds 60,000 or so clones, approximately 80% found once. Sequenced input: CD1b-GMM tetramer-negative cells sorted from PBMCs. The receptors derive from an adult woman with latent tuberculosis. The CDR3 runs from the conserved cysteine through the conserved F or W. A D gene is named only where the DNA matches it firmly. Only part of the rows carry a size: once, few, many, or a class if the clone is expanded.

>TRBD1|TRBV7-8|-|TRBJ2-7
CASSLTGQGVYEQYF
TGTGCCAGCAGCTTAACGGGGCAGGGGGTCTACGAGCAGTACTTC
>TRBD2|TRBV6-1|-|TRBJ2-7
CASVTSVSSYEQYF
TGTGCCAGCGTAACTAGCGTTAGCTCCTACGAGCAGTACTTC
>-|TRBV11-2|few|TRBJ2-7
CASSKDREGSYEQYF
TGTGCCAGCAGCAAGGACAGGGAGGGTTCCTACGAGCAGTACTTC
>-|TRBV7-9|-|TRBJ2-2
CASAQGAGELFF
TGTGCCAGCGCCCAAGGGGCCGGGGAGCTGTTTTTT
>-|TRBV5-1|-|TRBJ2-7
CASSLGGEEYEQYF
TGCGCCAGCAGCTTGGGGGGAGAAGAGTACGAGCAGTACTTC
>-|TRBV5-4|-|TRBJ1-2
CASSLSGLSYGYTF
TGTGCCAGCAGCTTGTCAGGCCTCTCCTATGGCTACACCTTC
>-|TRBV5-5|few|TRBJ2-3
CASSPGGSGTQYF
TGTGCCAGCAGCCCTGGGGGGTCGGGTACGCAGTATTTT
>TRBD2|TRBV5-4|-|TRBJ2-1
CASSRAGLSGAYNEQFF
TGTGCCAGCAGCCGCGCGGGCTTGAGCGGGGCCTACAATGAGCAGTTCTTC
>TRBD1|TRBV28|-|TRBJ2-7
CASTQSRGQGNEQYF
TGTGCCAGCACCCAGAGTAGGGGACAGGGAAACGAGCAGTACTTC
>-|TRBV21-1|once|TRBJ1-1
CASSNPRGARETEAFF
TGTGCCAGCAGCAACCCTCGAGGGGCCCGGGAGACTGAAGCTTTCTTT
>-|TRBV15|-|TRBJ1-1
CATRPGARGLNTEAFF
TGTGCCACCCGACCGGGAGCACGGGGGTTGAACACTGAAGCTTTCTTT
>TRBD1|TRBV28|-|TRBJ1-2
CASSQRDRQLTF
TGTGCCAGCAGTCAAAGGGACAGGCAACTCACCTTC
>-|TRBV18|-|TRBJ1-3
CASSVGRDTGNTIYF
TGTGCCAGCTCAGTTGGAAGGGACACTGGAAACACCATATATTTT
>TRBD1|TRBV9|-|TRBJ2-1
CASSVSGGAGNEQFF
TGTGCCAGCAGCGTTTCAGGGGGCGCCGGCAATGAGCAGTTCTTC
>-|TRBV6-4|-|TRBJ1-2
CASSAGDPKRYGYTF
TGTGCCAGCAGTGCGGGAGACCCGAAGCGGTATGGCTACACCTTC
>TRBD2|TRBV7-9|medium-sized|TRBJ2-7
CASSPGTSGGQYF
TGTGCCAGCAGCCCAGGGACTAGCGGAGGTCAGTACTTC
>TRBD2|TRBV19|-|TRBJ2-7
CASSPTSLSYEQYF
TGTGCCAGTAGCCCGACTAGCCTCTCCTACGAGCAGTACTTC
>-|TRBV7-2|-|TRBJ2-7
CASSLDPLLPYEQYF
TGTGCCAGCAGCTTAGATCCACTTCTACCCTACGAGCAGTACTTC
>-|TRBV7-9|-|TRBJ2-3
CASSQALASTDTQYF
TGTGCCAGCAGCCAGGCCCTAGCTAGCACAGATACGCAGTATTTT
>-|TRBV6-6|once|TRBJ2-1
CASSSEDEQFF
TGTGCCAGCAGCTCCGAGGATGAGCAGTTCTTC
>-|TRBV7-9|-|TRBJ2-5
CASSLVLETQYF
TGTGCCAGCAGCTTAGTTCTAGAGACCCAGTACTTC
>-|TRBV19|-|TRBJ2-5
CASSRAYQETQYF
TGTGCCAGTAGTAGAGCGTACCAAGAGACCCAGTACTTC
>-|TRBV6-1|-|TRBJ2-1
CASSGLWPQFF
TGTGCCAGCAGTGGCCTTTGGCCGCAGTTCTTC
>TRBD1|TRBV28|-|TRBJ1-2
CASTGTGPVGYTF
TGTGCCAGCACCGGGACAGGGCCGGTTGGCTACACCTTC
>TRBD2|TRBV6-6|-|TRBJ2-7
CATGRGTYEQYF
TGTGCCACCGGGAGGGGTACCTACGAGCAGTACTTC
>-|TRBV2|few|TRBJ1-2
CASKEGRTTNYGYTF
TGTGCCAGCAAAGAGGGAAGGACCACTAACTATGGCTACACCTTC
>-|TRBV11-2|-|TRBJ1-2
CASRGGTLGYTF
TGTGCCAGCCGGGGGGGAACACTAGGCTACACCTTC
>TRBD1|TRBV6-6|-|TRBJ2-5
CASMGQGGEETQYF
TGTGCCAGCATGGGACAGGGGGGGGAAGAGACCCAGTACTTC
>-|TRBV19|-|TRBJ2-1
CASRPKQGPVNEQFF
TGTGCCAGTAGACCAAAACAGGGCCCCGTAAATGAGCAGTTCTTC